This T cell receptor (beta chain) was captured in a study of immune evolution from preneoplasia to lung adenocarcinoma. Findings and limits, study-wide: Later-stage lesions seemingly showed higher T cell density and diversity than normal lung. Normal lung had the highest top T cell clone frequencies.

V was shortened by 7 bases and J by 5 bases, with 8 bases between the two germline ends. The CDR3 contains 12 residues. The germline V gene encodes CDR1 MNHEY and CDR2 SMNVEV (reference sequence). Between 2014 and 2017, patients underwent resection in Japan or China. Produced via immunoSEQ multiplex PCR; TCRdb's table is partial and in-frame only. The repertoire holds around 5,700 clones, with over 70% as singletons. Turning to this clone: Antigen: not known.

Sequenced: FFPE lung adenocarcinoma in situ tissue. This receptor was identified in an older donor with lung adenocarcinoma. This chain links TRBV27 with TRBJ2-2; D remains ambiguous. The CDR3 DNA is TGTGCCAGCATGCCGGGTACCGGGGAGCTGTTTTTT. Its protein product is CASMPGTGELFF.